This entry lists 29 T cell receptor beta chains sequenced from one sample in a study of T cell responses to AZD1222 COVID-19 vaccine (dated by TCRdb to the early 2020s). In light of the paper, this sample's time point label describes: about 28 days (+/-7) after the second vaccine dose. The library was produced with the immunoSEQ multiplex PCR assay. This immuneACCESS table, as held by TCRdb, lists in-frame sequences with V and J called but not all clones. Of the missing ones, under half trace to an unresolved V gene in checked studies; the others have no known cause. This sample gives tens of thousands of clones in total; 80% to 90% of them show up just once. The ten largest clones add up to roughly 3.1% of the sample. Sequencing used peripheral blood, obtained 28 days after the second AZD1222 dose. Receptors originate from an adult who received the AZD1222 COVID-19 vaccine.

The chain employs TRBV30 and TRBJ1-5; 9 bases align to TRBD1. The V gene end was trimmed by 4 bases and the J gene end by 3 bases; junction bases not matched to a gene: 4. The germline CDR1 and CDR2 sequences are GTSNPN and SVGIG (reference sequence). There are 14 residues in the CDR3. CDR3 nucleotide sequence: TGTGCCTGGAACCGGGACAGGGACAATCAGCCCCAGCATTTT. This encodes CAWNRDRDNQPQHF.

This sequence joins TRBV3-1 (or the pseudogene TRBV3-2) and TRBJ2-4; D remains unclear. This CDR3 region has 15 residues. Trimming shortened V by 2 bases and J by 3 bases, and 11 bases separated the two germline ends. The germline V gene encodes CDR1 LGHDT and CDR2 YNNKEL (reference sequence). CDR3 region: CASSQSPGLKNIQYF. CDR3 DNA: TGTGCCAGCAGCCAAAGCCCGGGCCTCAAAAACATTCAGTACTTC.

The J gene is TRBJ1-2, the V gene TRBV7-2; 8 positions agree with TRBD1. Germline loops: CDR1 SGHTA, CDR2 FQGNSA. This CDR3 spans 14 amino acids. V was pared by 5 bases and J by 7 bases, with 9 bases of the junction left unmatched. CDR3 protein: CASSPAGGNRGYTF. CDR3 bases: TGTGCCAGCAGCCCTGCAGGGGGCAATCGTGGCTACACCTTC.

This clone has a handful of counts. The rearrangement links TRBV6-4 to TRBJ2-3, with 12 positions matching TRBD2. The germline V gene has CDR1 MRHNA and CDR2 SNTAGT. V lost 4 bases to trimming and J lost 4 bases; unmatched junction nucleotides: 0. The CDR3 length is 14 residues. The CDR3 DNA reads TGTGCCAGCAGTGCTAGCGGGGGGGCAGATACGCAGTATTTT. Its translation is CASSASGGADTQYF.

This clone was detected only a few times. DNA of the CDR3: TGCGCCAGCAGCCGGACAGGGAACATAGGTGAAAAACTGTTTTTT. Protein product: CASSRTGNIGEKLFF. The rearrangement joins TRBV5-1 to TRBJ1-4, with 8 bases matching TRBD1. This CDR3 has 15 residues. The J segment lost 7 bases and the V segment lost 4 bases, leaving 9 bases of the junction unmatched. The germline gives CDR1 SGHRS, CDR2 YFSETQ. Complete variable domain (other parts from reference TRBV5-1 and TRBJ1-4): KAGVTQTPRYLIKTRGQQVTLSCSPISGHRSVSWYQQTPGQGLQFLFEYFSETQRNKGNFPGRFSGRQFSNSRSEMNVSTLELGDSALYLCASSRTGNIGEKLFFGSGTQLSVL.

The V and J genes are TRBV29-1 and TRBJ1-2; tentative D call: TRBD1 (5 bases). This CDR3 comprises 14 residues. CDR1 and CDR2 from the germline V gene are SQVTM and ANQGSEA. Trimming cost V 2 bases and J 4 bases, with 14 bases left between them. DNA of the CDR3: TGCAGCGTTGAAAAAGGGGCGAGTGGCTATGGCTACACCTTC. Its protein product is CSVEKGASGYGYTF.

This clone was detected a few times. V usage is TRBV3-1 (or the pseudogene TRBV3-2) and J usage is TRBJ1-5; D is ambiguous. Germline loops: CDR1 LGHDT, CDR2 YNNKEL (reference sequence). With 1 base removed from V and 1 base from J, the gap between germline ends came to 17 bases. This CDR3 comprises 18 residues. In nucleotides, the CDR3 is TGTGCCAGCAGCCAAGCCCGATATAAGGAATCGAGCAATCAGCCCCAGCATTTT. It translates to CASSQARYKESSNQPQHF.

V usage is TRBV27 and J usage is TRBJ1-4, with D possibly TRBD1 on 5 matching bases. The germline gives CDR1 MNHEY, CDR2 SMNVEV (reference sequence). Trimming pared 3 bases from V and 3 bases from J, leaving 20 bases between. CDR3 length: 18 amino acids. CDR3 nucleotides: TGTGCCAGCAGTTTGTGGGGGGATGGAACCCGGGCTAATGAAAAACTGTTTTTT. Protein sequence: CASSLWGDGTRANEKLFF.

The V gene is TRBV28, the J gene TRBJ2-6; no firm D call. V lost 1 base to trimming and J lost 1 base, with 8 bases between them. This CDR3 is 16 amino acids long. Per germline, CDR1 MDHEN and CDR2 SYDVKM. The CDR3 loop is CASSLFLRSGANVLTF. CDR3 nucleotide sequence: TGTGCCAGCAGTTTATTTTTGCGTTCTGGGGCCAACGTCCTGACTTTC.

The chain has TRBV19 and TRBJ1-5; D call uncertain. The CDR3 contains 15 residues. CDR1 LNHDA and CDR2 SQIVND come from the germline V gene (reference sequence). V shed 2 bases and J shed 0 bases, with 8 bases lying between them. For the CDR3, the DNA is TGTGCCAGTAGTATAAGGACGGATAGCAATCAGCCCCAGCATTTT. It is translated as CASSIRTDSNQPQHF. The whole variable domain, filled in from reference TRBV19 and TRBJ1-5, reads DGGITQSPKYLFRKEGQNVTLSCEQNLNHDAMYWYRQDPGQGLRLIYYSQIVNDFQKGDIAEGYSVSREKKESFPLTVTSAQKNPTAFYLCASSIRTDSNQPQHFGDGTRLSIL.

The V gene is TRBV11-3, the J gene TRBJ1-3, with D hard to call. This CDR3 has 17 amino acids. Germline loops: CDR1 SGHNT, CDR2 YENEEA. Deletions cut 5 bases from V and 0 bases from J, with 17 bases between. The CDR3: CASSPSGAADSGNTIYF. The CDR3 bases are TGTGCCAGCAGCCCCAGCGGTGCAGCCGACTCTGGAAACACCATATATTTT.

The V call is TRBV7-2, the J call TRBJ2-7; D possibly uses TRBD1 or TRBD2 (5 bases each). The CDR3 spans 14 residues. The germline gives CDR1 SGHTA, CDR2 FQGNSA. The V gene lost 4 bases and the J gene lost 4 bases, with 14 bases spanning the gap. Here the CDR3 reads CASSSGHGGYEQYF. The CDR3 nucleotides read TGTGCCAGCAGCTCGGGGCATGGGGGATACGAGCAGTACTTC. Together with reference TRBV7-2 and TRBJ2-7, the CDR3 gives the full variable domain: GAGVSQSPSNKVTEKGKDVELRCDPISGHTALYWYRQSLGQGLEFLIYFQGNSAPDKSGLPSDRFSAERTGGSVSTLTIQRTQQEDSAVYLCASSSGHGGYEQYFGPGTRLTVT.

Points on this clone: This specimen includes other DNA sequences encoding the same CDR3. The DNA for the CDR3 is TGTGCCAGCAGCCCGCGTGGCAACTCCTACAATGAGCAGTTCTTC. It is translated as CASSPRGNSYNEQFF. The rearrangement joins TRBV7-9 to TRBJ2-1; D is unclear. Trimming stripped 5 bases from V and 0 bases from J, with 11 bases between. CDR1 and CDR2 (germline): SEHNR, FQNEAQ (reference sequence). The CDR3 is 15 residues long.

This chain's CDR3 is CASSLNGGNSGANVLTF. The CDR3 coding sequence is TGTGCCAGCAGCTTAAATGGGGGTAATTCTGGGGCCAACGTCCTGACTTTC. The chain employs TRBV7-3 and TRBJ2-6; tentatively, D is TRBD1 or TRBD2 (5 bases each). V lost 1 base to trimming and J lost 1 base, with 11 bases between them. The CDR3 consists of 17 residues. Per germline, CDR1 SGHTA and CDR2 FQGTGA. Together with reference TRBV7-3 and TRBJ2-6, the CDR3 gives the full variable domain: GAGVSQTPSNKVTEKGKYVELRCDPISGHTALYWYRQSLGQGPEFLIYFQGTGAADDSGLPNDRFFAVRPEGSVSTLKIQRTERGDSAVYLCASSLNGGNSGANVLTFGAGSRLTVL.

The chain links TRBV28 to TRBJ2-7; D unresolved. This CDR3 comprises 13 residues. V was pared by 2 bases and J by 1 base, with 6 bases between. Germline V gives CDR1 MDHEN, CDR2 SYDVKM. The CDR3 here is CASSLGRSYEQYF. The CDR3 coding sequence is TGTGCCAGCAGTTTAGGCCGATCCTACGAGCAGTACTTC.

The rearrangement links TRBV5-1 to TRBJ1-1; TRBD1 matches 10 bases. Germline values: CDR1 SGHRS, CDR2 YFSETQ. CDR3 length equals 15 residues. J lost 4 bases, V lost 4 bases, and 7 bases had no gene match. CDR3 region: CASSDRGPGGTEAFF. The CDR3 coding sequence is TGCGCCAGCAGCGACAGGGGGCCGGGGGGCACTGAAGCTTTCTTT.

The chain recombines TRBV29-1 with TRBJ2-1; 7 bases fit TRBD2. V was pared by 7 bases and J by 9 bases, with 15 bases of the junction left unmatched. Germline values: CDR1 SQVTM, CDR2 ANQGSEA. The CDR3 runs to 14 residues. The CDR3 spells CSAILADIGGEQFF. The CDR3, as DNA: TGCAGCGCCATTCTAGCGGACATCGGGGGTGAGCAGTTCTTC.

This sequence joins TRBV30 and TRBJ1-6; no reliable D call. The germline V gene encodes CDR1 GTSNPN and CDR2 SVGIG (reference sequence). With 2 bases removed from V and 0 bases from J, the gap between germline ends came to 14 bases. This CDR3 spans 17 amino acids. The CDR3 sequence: CAWSRTVGSSYNSPLHF. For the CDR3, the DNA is TGTGCCTGGAGTCGCACCGTAGGCAGCTCCTATAATTCACCCCTCCACTTT.

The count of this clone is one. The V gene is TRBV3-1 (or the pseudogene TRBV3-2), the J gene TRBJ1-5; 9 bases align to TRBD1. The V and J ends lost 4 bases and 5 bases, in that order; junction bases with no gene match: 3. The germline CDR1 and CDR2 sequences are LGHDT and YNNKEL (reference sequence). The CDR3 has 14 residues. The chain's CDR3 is CASSLGTGYQPQHF. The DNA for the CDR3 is TGTGCCAGCAGCCTCGGGACAGGGTATCAGCCCCAGCATTTT.

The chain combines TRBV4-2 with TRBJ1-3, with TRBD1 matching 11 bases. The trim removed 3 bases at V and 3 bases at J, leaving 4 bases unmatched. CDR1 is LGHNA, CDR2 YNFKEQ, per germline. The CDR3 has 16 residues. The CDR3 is CASSHGQGADGNTIYF. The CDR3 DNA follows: TGTGCCAGCAGCCACGGACAGGGGGCAGATGGAAACACCATATATTTT.

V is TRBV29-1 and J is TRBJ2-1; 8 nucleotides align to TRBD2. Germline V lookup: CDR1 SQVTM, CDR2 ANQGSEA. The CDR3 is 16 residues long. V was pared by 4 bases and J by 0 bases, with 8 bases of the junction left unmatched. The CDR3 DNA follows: TGCAGCGTTGTTGTACTAGCGGCGAGCTCCTACAATGAGCAGTTCTTC. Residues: CSVVVLAASSYNEQFF.

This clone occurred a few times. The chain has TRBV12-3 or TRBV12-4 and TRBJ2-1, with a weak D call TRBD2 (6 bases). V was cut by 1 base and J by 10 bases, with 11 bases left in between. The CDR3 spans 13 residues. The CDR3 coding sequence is TGTGCCAGCAGTTTAGACAGAGGGAGGGAGCAGTTCTTC. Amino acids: CASSLDRGREQFF.

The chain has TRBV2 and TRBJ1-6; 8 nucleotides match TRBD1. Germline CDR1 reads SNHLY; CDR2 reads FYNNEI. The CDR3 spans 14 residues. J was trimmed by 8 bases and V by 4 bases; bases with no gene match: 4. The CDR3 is CASSVSGGDSPLHF. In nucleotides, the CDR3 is TGTGCCAGCAGTGTATCAGGGGGCGATTCACCCCTCCACTTT.

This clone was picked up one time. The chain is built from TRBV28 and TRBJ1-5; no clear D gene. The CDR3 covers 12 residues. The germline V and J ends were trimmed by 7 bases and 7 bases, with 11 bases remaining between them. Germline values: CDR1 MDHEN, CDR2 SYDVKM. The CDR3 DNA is TGTGCCAGCATGATCTTATTCCAGCCCCAGCATTTT. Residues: CASMILFQPQHF.

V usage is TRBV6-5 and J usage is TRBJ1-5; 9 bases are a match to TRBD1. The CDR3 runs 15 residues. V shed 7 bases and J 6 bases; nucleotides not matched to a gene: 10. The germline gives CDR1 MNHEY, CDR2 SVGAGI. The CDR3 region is CASKEGQGGFQPQHF. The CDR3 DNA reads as TGTGCCAGCAAGGAGGGACAGGGAGGATTTCAGCCCCAGCATTTT.

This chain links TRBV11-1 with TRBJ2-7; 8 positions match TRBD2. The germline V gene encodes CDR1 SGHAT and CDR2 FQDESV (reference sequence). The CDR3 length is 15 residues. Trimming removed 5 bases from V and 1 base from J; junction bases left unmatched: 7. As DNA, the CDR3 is TGTGCCAGCAGCCTCATAGCGGGGTTTTCCTACGAGCAGTACTTC. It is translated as CASSLIAGFSYEQYF. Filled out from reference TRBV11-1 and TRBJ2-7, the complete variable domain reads EAEVAQSPRYKITEKSQAVAFWCDPISGHATLYWYRQILGQGPELLVQFQDESVVDDSQLPKDRFSAERLKGVDSTLKIQPAELGDSAMYLCASSLIAGFSYEQYFGPGTRLTVT.

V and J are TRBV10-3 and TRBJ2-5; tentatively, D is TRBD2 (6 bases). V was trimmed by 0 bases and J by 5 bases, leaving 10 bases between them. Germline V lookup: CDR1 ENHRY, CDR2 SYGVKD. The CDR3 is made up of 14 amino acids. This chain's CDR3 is CAISESAGGETQYF. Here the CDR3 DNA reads TGTGCCATCAGTGAGTCTGCTGGGGGGGAGACCCAGTACTTC.

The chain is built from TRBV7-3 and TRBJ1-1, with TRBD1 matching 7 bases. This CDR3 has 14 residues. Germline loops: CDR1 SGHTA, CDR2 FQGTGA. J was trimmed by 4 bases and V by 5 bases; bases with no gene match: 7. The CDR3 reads CASSKQGSTTEAFF. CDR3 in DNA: TGTGCCAGCAGCAAACAGGGGTCGACCACTGAAGCTTTCTTT.

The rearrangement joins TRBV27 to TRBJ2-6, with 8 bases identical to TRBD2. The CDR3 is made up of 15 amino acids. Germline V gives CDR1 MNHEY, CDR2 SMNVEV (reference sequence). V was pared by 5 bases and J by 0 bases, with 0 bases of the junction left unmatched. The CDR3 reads CASSRGGSGANVLTF. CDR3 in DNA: TGTGCCAGCAGTCGGGGGGGCTCTGGGGCCAACGTCCTGACTTTC.